The clone carrying this TCR beta chain appeared many times. This record belongs to a study of T cells in Graves' hyperthyroidism and ophthalmopathy. The J segment lost 3 bases and the V segment lost 5 bases, leaving 13 bases of the junction unmatched. The CDR3 is 17 residues long. Germline-derived CDR1 and CDR2 are SGHRS and YFSETQ. Amplification of TCR beta CDR3 regions was performed using RNA transcripts as template. During a first-round RT-PCR of the TCR CDR3, the HTBI primer set was used. In TCRdb, the multiplex PCR reads were re-called with MiXCR into one record per CDR3 protein. The table shows 340,000 or so distinct CDR3 sequences, with around 16% occurring only once.

The chain joins TRBV5-1 to TRBJ2-1; 8 bases agree with TRBD2. The sample consisted of blood. This TCR was recovered from a man under 40 with Graves' hyperthyroidism. In DNA, the CDR3 is TGCGCCAGCAGGAGCTCGGGGGGGCCCGTAGTCTACAATGAGCAGTTCTTC. Its protein is CASRSSGGPVVYNEQFF. Complete variable domain (other parts from reference TRBV5-1 and TRBJ2-1): KAGVTQTPRYLIKTRGQQVTLSCSPISGHRSVSWYQQTPGQGLQFLFEYFSETQRNKGNFPGRFSGRQFSNSRSEMNVSTLELGDSALYLCASRSSGGPVVYNEQFFGPGTRLTVL.